This T cell receptor (beta chain) was identified during a study of patients and donors after allogeneic stem cell transplantation. Via MiXCR, TCRdb re-called the RT-PCR reads, giving one row per CDR3 protein. This table holds about a million distinct CDR3 sequences, under 20% found once. CDR1 LNHDA and CDR2 SQIVND come from the germline V gene (reference sequence). V lost 2 bases, J lost 7 bases, and 13 bases lay in between. This CDR3 spans 14 amino acids. Source material: blood, either unsorted or a sorted T cell fraction (not recorded which). The V call is TRBV19, the J call TRBJ2-3, with D tentatively TRBD2 (5 bases). This TCR was recovered from a human donor who was either an allogeneic HSCT recipient or a stem cell or donor lymphocyte infusion donor (not recorded which). It is not recorded whose cells these are; they may come from a transplant donor. The CDR3, as DNA: TGTGCCAGTAGTATACGGGGTCCACGCCATACGCAGTATTTT. This translates into CASSIRGPRHTQYF. Looking up the rest from reference TRBV19 and TRBJ2-3 gives the full variable domain: DGGITQSPKYLFRKEGQNVTLSCEQNLNHDAMYWYRQDPGQGLRLIYYSQIVNDFQKGDIAEGYSVSREKKESFPLTVTSAQKNPTAFYLCASSIRGPRHTQYFGPGTRLTVL.